A single T cell receptor (beta chain) is shown here with its context. This entry is derived from a study of blood T cell repertoires in COVID-19. Turning to the study itself: T cells, B-cell-depleted T cells, or PBMCs supplied cDNA or gDNA.

Only in-frame clones appear in the TCRdb table, and some are missing; sequencing was by immunoSEQ multiplex PCR. The sample records about 49,000 clones, 80% to 90% being singletons. The receptor was derived from a woman aged 80 or older with COVID-19, enrolled during active disease. Sequenced input: peripheral blood.

CDR3 sequence (DNA): TGTGCCAGCAGCTTAAAAGGCCGGGCTGGGGCCAACGTCCTGACTTTC. Translation gives CASSLKGRAGANVLTF. The rearrangement joins TRBV7-3 to TRBJ2-6; no clear D. The CDR3 loop spans 16 amino acids. The germline CDR1 and CDR2 sequences are SGHTA and FQGTGA. V lost 1 base to trimming and J lost 2 bases, with 9 bases between them.